This TCR beta chain originates from a study of T cell repertoires in cytomegalovirus infection. About the research overall: Public TCR beta signatures provided an indication of both CMV infection and a matching HLA type. Findings and caveats of the study: In two of eight donors, the top clonotype was HLA-C-restricted CMV-specific. Summed public TCR beta family frequency identified CMV carriers bearing the relevant HLA.

Each CDR3 protein is one row after TCRdb ran MiXCR on the reads. There are more than 75,000 distinct CDR3 sequences in the sample; less than 4.5% occur only once, and 4.6% lies in the top ten. Many counts were recorded for this clonotype. Antigen: not known. This receptor was taken from a human donor in good health (CMV status not recorded). Some clones in this sample may be carry-over from other donors' samples. Sequenced: PBMCs.

The CDR3 here is CASSPWGASTGELFF. As DNA, the CDR3 is TGTGCCAGCAGCCCCTGGGGGGCGAGCACCGGGGAGCTGTTTTTT. The chain uses TRBV6-5 and TRBJ2-2; perhaps D is TRBD1 or TRBD2 (6 bases each). Germline values: CDR1 MNHEY, CDR2 SVGAGI. This CDR3 is 15 amino acids long. The V gene lost 6 bases and the J gene lost 4 bases, with 15 bases spanning the gap.